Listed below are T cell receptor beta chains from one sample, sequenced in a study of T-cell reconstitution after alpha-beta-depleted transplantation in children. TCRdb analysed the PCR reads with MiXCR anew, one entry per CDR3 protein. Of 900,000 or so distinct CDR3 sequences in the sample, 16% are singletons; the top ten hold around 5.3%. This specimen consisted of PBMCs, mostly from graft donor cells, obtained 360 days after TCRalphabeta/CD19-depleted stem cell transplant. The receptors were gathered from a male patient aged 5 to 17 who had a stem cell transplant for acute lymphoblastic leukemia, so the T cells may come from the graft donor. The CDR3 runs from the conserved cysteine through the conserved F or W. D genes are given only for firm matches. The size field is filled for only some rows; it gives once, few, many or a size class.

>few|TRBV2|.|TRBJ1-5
CASVGDNNQPQHF
TGTGCCAGCGTGGGGGACAACAATCAGCCCCAGCATTTT
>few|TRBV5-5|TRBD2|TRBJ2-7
CASSLVSGGEYEQYF
TGTGCCAGCAGCTTGGTAAGCGGGGGAGAGTACGAGCAGTACTTC
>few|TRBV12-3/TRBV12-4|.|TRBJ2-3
CASSLQLAPDTQYF
TGTGCCAGCAGTTTACAGCTAGCGCCAGATACGCAGTATTTT
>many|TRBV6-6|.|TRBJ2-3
CASRWQGKHTDTQYF
TGTGCCAGCAGGTGGCAGGGAAAACACACAGATACGCAGTATTTT
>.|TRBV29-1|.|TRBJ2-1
CSVVRTAGSYNEQFF
TGCAGCGTTGTTCGGACTGCGGGCTCCTACAATGAGCAGTTCTTC
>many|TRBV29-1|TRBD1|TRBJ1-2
CSAARTGKVGYTF
TGCAGCGCTGCCCGGACAGGGAAAGTAGGCTACACCTTC
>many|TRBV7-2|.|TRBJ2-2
CASSRQIYSNTGELFF
TGTGCCAGCAGCCGACAGATATACTCGAACACCGGGGAGCTGTTTTTT
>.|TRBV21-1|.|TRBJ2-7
CASRRKGGLYEQYF
TGTGCCAGCAGGAGGAAAGGGGGGCTCTACGAGCAGTACTTC
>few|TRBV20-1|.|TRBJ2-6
CSANPVSGANVLTF
TGCAGTGCTAACCCAGTGTCTGGGGCCAACGTCCTGACTTTC
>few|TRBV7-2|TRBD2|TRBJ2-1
CASSGGLAIYNEQFF
TGTGCCAGCAGCGGGGGACTAGCTATCTACAATGAGCAGTTCTTC
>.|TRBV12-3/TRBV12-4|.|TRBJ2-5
CASSFPGVGETQYF
TGTGCCAGCAGTTTCCCAGGAGTTGGTGAGACCCAGTACTTC
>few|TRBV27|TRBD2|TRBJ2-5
CASSSLGPLAWETQYF
TGTGCCAGCAGTTCATTAGGGCCACTAGCGTGGGAGACCCAGTACTTC
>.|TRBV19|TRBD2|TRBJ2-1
CASSRREMDEQFF
TGTGCCAGTAGTCGGCGGGAGATGGATGAGCAGTTCTTC
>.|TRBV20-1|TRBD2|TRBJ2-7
CSARDLLAAREVDEQYF
TGCAGTGCTAGAGATCTACTAGCGGCTCGAGAGGTTGACGAGCAGTACTTC
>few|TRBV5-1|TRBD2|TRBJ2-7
CASSLFPPGGPYEQYF
TGCGCCAGCAGCTTGTTTCCCCCGGGAGGTCCCTACGAGCAGTACTTC
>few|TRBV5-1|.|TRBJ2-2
CASSLSGVGTGELFF
TGCGCCAGCAGCTTGTCCGGGGTGGGAACCGGGGAGCTGTTTTTT
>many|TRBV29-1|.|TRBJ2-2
CSVKAEGELFF
TGCAGCGTGAAGGCGGAGGGGGAGCTGTTTTTT